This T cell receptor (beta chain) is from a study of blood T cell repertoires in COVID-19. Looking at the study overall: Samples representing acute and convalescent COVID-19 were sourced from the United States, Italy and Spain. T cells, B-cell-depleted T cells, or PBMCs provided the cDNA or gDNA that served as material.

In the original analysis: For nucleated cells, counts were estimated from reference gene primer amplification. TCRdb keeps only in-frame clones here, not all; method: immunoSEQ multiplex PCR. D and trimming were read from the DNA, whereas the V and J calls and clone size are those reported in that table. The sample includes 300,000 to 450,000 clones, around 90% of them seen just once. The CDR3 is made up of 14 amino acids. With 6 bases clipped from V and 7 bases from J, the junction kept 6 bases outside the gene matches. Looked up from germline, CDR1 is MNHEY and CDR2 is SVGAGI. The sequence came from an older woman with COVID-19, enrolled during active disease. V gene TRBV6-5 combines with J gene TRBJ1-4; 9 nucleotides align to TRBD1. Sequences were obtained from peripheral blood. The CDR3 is CASSLGQGSEKLFF. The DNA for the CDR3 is TGTGCCAGCAGCCTCGGACAGGGGAGTGAAAAACTGTTTTTT.